The 30 T cell receptor beta chains in this list originate from one sample, sequenced in a study of cytomegalovirus exposure and HLA in healthy donors. The PCR ran on 60 Vbeta and 13 Jbeta primers. Repertoires were generated with immunoSEQ multiplex PCR, while TCRdb's copy carries only in-frame clones and drops some. The data contain under 200,000 clones, over 60% of them singletons. The sequenced sample consisted of PBMCs. These receptors were taken from a female donor in good health and CMV-seronegative.

V and J are TRBV9 and TRBJ2-2; TRBD2 agrees at 8 bases. From germline, CDR1 is SGDLS and CDR2 YYNGEE. The CDR3 loop spans 15 amino acids. Germline trimming cut 0 bases from V and 5 bases from J; bases unmatched to any gene: 3. CDR3 sequence: CASSVVPSGTGELFF. CDR3 nucleotides: TGTGCCAGCAGCGTAGTCCCTAGCGGGACCGGGGAGCTGTTTTTT.

The J gene is TRBJ1-2, the V gene TRBV27; 10 bases are shared with TRBD1. This CDR3 has 14 residues. From germline, CDR1 is MNHEY and CDR2 SMNVEV (reference sequence). The junction had 2 bases not matched to a gene; V was cut back by 3 bases and J by 4 bases. The CDR3 reads CASSFGDRGYGYTF. The CDR3 DNA reads TGTGCCAGCAGTTTTGGGGACAGGGGCTATGGCTACACCTTC.

The chain carries TRBV5-6 and TRBJ1-5; TRBD1 matches at 9 bases. Germline CDR1 is SGHDT and CDR2 is YYEEEE. After removal of 4 bases from V and 6 bases from J, the junction contained 14 bases not matched to a gene. The CDR3 contains 17 residues. In DNA form, the CDR3 reads TGTGCCAGCAGCCTTTTGGGACAGGGAAGGGGCGGTCAGCCCCAGCATTTT. Amino acid sequence: CASSLLGQGRGGQPQHF.

The chain has TRBV6-6 and TRBJ2-1; D unclear. Trimming took off 1 base at V and 0 bases at J, with 10 bases between the two ends. CDR1 is MNHNY and CDR2 is SVGAGI in the germline V gene (reference sequence). The CDR3 length is 16 residues. CDR3 sequence reads: CASSYLFRSSYNEQFF. CDR3 DNA: TGTGCCAGCAGTTACTTATTCCGTAGCTCCTACAATGAGCAGTTCTTC.

This chain links TRBV27 with TRBJ2-7, with 8 bases fitting TRBD2. Looked up from germline, CDR1 is MNHEY and CDR2 is SMNVEV (reference sequence). This CDR3 contains 14 residues. V was pared by 5 bases and J by 4 bases, with 7 bases of the junction left unmatched. CDR3 sequence (DNA): TGTGCCAGCAGTACCGAACCGGGGGGGTACGAGCAGTACTTC. As protein: CASSTEPGGYEQYF.

As regards this clone: At the DNA level, this CDR3 is encoded by other sequences in the same sample as well. The chain carries TRBV27 and TRBJ1-2, with 7 bases matching TRBD1. The CDR3 extends over 13 amino acids. Trimming took 6 bases from V and 2 from J; bases not matched to a gene: 3. CDR1 and CDR2 from the germline V gene are MNHEY and SMNVEV (reference sequence). CDR3 DNA sequence: TGTGCCAGCAGCCTGGGACAGAACTATGGCTACACCTTC. Translation gives CASSLGQNYGYTF.

Regarding this clone: An end of the junction does not agree with germline; a read error may underlie this. V gene TRBV18 combines with J gene TRBJ2-6; D is possibly TRBD1 (5 bases). The germline gives CDR1 KGHSH, CDR2 LQKENI. The CDR3 is 19 residues long. CDR3 region: CASSPQNSLVPSGANGLTF. For the CDR3, the DNA is TGTGCCAGCTCACCACAAAACAGTTTAGTCCCCTCTGGGGCCAACGGCCTGACTTTC.

Only a few counts were recorded for this clone. The chain employs TRBV6-5 and TRBJ2-7, with a weak D call TRBD2 (7 bases). Germline V gene lookup returns CDR1 MNHEY and CDR2 SVGAGI. This CDR3 comprises 16 residues. Trimming left V 0 bases short and J 4 bases short, with 16 bases between. This chain's CDR3 is CASSYSSGRGAYEQYF. Here the CDR3 DNA reads TGTGCCAGCAGTTACTCCTCGGGGAGGGGGGCTTACGAGCAGTACTTC.

This rearrangement joins TRBV25-1 to TRBJ1-2; maybe TRBD1 (5 bases). The CDR3 spans 14 residues. Trimming removed 3 bases from V and 3 bases from J, with 11 bases in between. Germline loops: CDR1 MGHDK, CDR2 SYGVNS. CDR3 coding DNA: TGTGCCAGCAGTGAGTCCCCCAGGGACTATGGCTACACCTTC. Residues: CASSESPRDYGYTF.

The rearrangement uses TRBV15 and TRBJ2-7; the D gene is possibly TRBD2 (5 bases). This CDR3 comprises 14 residues. Germline loops: CDR1 LNHNV, CDR2 YYDKDF (reference sequence). V lost 5 bases to trimming and J lost 7 bases, with 18 bases between them. The CDR3 region has the DNA TGTGCCACCAGCCATCCAAATCTTCCGGGGGAGCAGTACTTC. This encodes CATSHPNLPGEQYF.

This clone was recorded once. At one end, the junction sequence differs from germline, possibly due to a read error. This chain uses TRBV27 with TRBJ2-6, with 7 bases lining up with TRBD1. Germline CDR1 and CDR2: MNHEY and SMNVEV (reference sequence). The CDR3 is 19 amino acids. The CDR3 nucleotides read TGTGCCAGCAGTTTCAGGACAGGAACAGTTGCTTTGGGGGCCAACGGCCTGACTTTC. Translation: CASSFRTGTVALGANGLTF.

This chain joins TRBV2 and TRBJ2-5; perhaps TRBD2 as D (6 bases). The CDR3 is made up of 15 amino acids. The V and J ends lost 1 base and 3 bases respectively, with 12 bases between them. CDR1 is SNHLY and CDR2 is FYNNEI in the germline V gene. CDR3: CASSEGGLREETQYF. The DNA of the CDR3 is TGTGCCAGCAGTGAAGGGGGACTCAGGGAAGAGACCCAGTACTTC.

This chain joins TRBV4-3 and TRBJ2-5; 8 bases line up with TRBD1. The end of the DNA aligns better with TRBJ2-7, so the J call may be wrong. The germline V gene encodes CDR1 LGHNA and CDR2 YSLEER. The CDR3 runs to 15 residues. The CDR3 is CASSPSWTGSYEQYF. The CDR3 DNA is TGCGCCAGCAGCCCAAGCTGGACAGGGTCCTACGAGCAGTACTTC.

V usage is TRBV9 and J usage is TRBJ2-1, with TRBD2 matching over 10 bases. J gave up 5 bases and V 1 base, and 6 bases lay outside the gene matches. Germline V CDR1 and CDR2: SGDLS, YYNGEE. CDR3 size: 16 residues. The CDR3 bases are TGTGCCAGCAGCGTACTAGCGGGGGTAGGGAACAATGAGCAGTTCTTC. Its translation is CASSVLAGVGNNEQFF.

The chain combines TRBV27 with TRBJ1-2; unclear D gene. The CDR3 covers 12 residues. V lost 3 bases and J 7 bases, leaving 9 bases between the germline ends. The V gene's germline CDR1 is MNHEY and CDR2 SMNVEV (reference sequence). The CDR3 DNA reads as TGTGCCAGCAGTTTTGAGGGAGGTGGCTACACCTTC. It yields the protein CASSFEGGGYTF.

This sequence joins TRBV7-6 and TRBJ2-6; a possible D gene is TRBD1 (6 bases). CDR1 SGHVS and CDR2 FNYEAQ come from the germline V gene. Trimming pared 0 bases from V and 0 bases from J, leaving 6 bases between. The CDR3 contains 16 residues. The CDR3 reads CASSLAGGSGANVLTF. CDR3 in DNA: TGTGCCAGCAGCTTAGCAGGGGGCTCTGGGGCCAACGTCCTGACTTTC. The full variable domain, in which reference TRBV7-6 and TRBJ2-6 provide the parts outside the CDR3, is GAGVSQSPRYKVTKRGQDVALRCDPISGHVSLYWYRQALGQGPEFLTYFNYEAQQDKSGLPNDRFSAERPEGSISTLTIQRTEQRDSAMYRCASSLAGGSGANVLTFGAGSRLTVL.

CDR3 bases: TGTGCCAGCAGCTTGGCGGTAGGGGGCTTAACCGGGGAGCTGTTTTTT. It translates to CASSLAVGGLTGELFF. The rearrangement joins TRBV5-4 to TRBJ2-2; 7 positions match TRBD1. In germline, CDR1 is SGHNT, CDR2 YYREEE (reference sequence). This CDR3 spans 16 amino acids. Trimming cost V 0 bases and J 5 bases; bases outside gene matches: 7.

The V and J genes are TRBV28 and TRBJ2-5; D might be TRBD2 (6 bases). The V and J ends lost 7 bases and 4 bases respectively, with 16 bases between them. Germline CDR1 MDHEN, CDR2 SYDVKM. CDR3 length: 14 amino acids. The CDR3 bases are TGTGCCAGCAAATACGCGGGGACCACAGAGACCCAGTACTTC. Its protein product is CASKYAGTTETQYF.

This chain uses TRBV7-9 with TRBJ2-7; 7 bases match TRBD1. The CDR3 spans 16 residues. Looked up from germline, CDR1 is SEHNR and CDR2 is FQNEAQ (reference sequence). The V segment lost 2 bases and the J segment 6 bases; nucleotides outside the gene matches: 13. In DNA, the CDR3 is TGTGCCAGCAGCTTACTTCGACAGGGCACGGGATCCGAGCAGTACTTC. Its translation is CASSLLRQGTGSEQYF.

This clone has just one count. V is TRBV19 and J is TRBJ2-5; 9 bases fit TRBD1. This CDR3 is built from 18 residues. Germline V lookup: CDR1 LNHDA, CDR2 SQIVND (reference sequence). V trimming: 3 bases; J trimming: 6 bases; junction bases outside the gene matches: 17. The CDR3 region has the DNA TGTGCCAGTAGTATCAGAGCCTCCGGCAGGGACAGGGAACAGACCCAGTACTTC. Translated: CASSIRASGRDREQTQYF.

This chain uses TRBV28 with TRBJ2-1; the D gene is possibly TRBD1 (6 bases). The ends were cut back, 2 bases at V and 5 bases at J, with 13 bases in the middle. This CDR3 spans 15 amino acids. Germline V gives CDR1 MDHEN, CDR2 SYDVKM. CDR3: CASSLGGRLHNEQFF. DNA for the CDR3: TGTGCCAGCAGTTTAGGGGGCAGGCTCCACAATGAGCAGTTCTTC.

This clone was detected only once. The CDR3 DNA reads TGTGCCAGTACAGGGGCAGGGCTAAGCTCCTACAATGAGCAGTTCTTC. As protein: CASTGAGLSSYNEQFF. The chain couples TRBV4-2 to TRBJ2-1; 7 nucleotides agree with TRBD1. Per the germline V gene, CDR1 is LGHNA and CDR2 is YNFKEQ. After removal of 9 bases from V and 0 bases from J, the junction contained 11 bases not matched to a gene. This CDR3 is 16 amino acids long.

The V and J genes are TRBV10-3 and TRBJ2-1, with D maybe TRBD1 (5 bases). CDR3 length equals 15 residues. Trimming stripped 4 bases from V and 9 bases from J, with 19 bases between. Germline CDR1 is ENHRY and CDR2 is SYGVKD. The CDR3 bases are TGTGCCATCAGTGGCGGAGCGAAGGGGCTGATTGAGCAGTTCTTC. This encodes CAISGGAKGLIEQFF.

This clone occurred once. This chain joins TRBV18 and TRBJ2-7; D is perhaps TRBD1 (5 bases). The CDR3 loop spans 14 amino acids. Between the trimmed V and J ends, which lost 6 bases and 1 base, there was a span of 13 bases. Germline values: CDR1 KGHSH, CDR2 LQKENI. CDR3 DNA: TGTGCCAGCTCCGAACAGGAGATATCCTACGAGCAGTACTTC. Translating gives CASSEQEISYEQYF.

V and J are TRBV28 and TRBJ2-7; TRBD1 matches at 11 bases. Looked up from germline, CDR1 is MDHEN and CDR2 is SYDVKM. The trim removed 10 bases at V and 4 bases at J, leaving 6 bases unmatched. The CDR3 totals 13 residues. CDR3 residues: CAIVGQGGYEQYF. CDR3 DNA sequence: TGTGCCATCGTGGGACAGGGGGGTTACGAGCAGTACTTC.

The chain joins TRBV6-6 to TRBJ1-4; tentative D call: TRBD1 (6 bases). The germline CDR1 and CDR2 sequences are MNHNY and SVGAGI (reference sequence). The V end lost 2 bases, the J end lost 3 bases, and 10 bases lay between the germline ends. This CDR3 region has 15 residues. The CDR3 loop reads CASSYVGGPNEKLFF. The CDR3 bases are TGTGCCAGCAGTTACGTGGGGGGGCCTAATGAAAAACTGTTTTTT.

The chain has TRBV7-9 and TRBJ2-4, with D perhaps matching TRBD1 (5 bases). The length of the CDR3 is 16 residues. Deletions cut 6 bases from V and 0 bases from J, with 15 bases between. Germline V gives CDR1 SEHNR, CDR2 FQNEAQ (reference sequence). This chain's CDR3 is CASSSGPSRAKNIQYF. CDR3 coding DNA: TGTGCCAGCAGTTCAGGGCCGTCCCGAGCCAAAAACATTCAGTACTTC.

The chain has TRBV5-1 and TRBJ1-1; D is unresolved. The V and J ends lost 0 bases and 4 bases respectively, with 7 bases between them. CDR1 is SGHRS and CDR2 is YFSETQ in the germline V gene. The CDR3 runs to 13 residues. CDR3 sequence: CASSLDGVTEAFF. CDR3 nucleotide sequence: TGCGCCAGCAGCTTGGACGGGGTCACTGAAGCTTTCTTT.

This clone was seen only once. The chain has TRBV28 and TRBJ1-5; D is unclear. The CDR3 length is 15 residues. In germline, CDR1 is MDHEN, CDR2 SYDVKM. Between the trimmed V and J ends, which lost 7 bases and 6 bases, there was a span of 19 bases. Here the CDR3 reads CASTPAPEVFQPQHF. The CDR3 bases are TGTGCCAGCACTCCGGCTCCGGAGGTTTTTCAGCCCCAGCATTTT.

The chain links TRBV11-1 to TRBJ2-7, with D possibly matching TRBD1 (6 bases). The CDR3 length is 13 residues. Looked up from germline, CDR1 is SGHAT and CDR2 is FQDESV (reference sequence). Trimming stripped 1 base from V and 6 bases from J, with 10 bases between. The CDR3 loop is CASSLEGVREQYF. DNA of the CDR3: TGTGCCAGCAGCTTAGAGGGGGTACGCGAGCAGTACTTC.